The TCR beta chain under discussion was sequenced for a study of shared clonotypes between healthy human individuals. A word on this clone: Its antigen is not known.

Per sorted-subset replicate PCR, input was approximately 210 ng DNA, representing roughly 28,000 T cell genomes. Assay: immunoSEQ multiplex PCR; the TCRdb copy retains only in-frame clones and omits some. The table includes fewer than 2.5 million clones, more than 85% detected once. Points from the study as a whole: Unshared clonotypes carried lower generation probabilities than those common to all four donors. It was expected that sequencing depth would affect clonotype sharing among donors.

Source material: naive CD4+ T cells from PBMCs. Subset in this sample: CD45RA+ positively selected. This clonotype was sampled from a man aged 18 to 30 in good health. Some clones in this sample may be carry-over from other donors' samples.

For the CDR3, the DNA is TGTGCCAGCAGTTTATGGGGGCAGAACACCGGGGAGCTGTTTTTT. This codes for CASSLWGQNTGELFF. The chain is built from TRBV27 and TRBJ2-2, with D maybe TRBD1 (6 bases). The CDR3 is 15 amino acids. Trimming took 1 base from V and 1 from J, leaving 7 bases between them. Germline V CDR1 and CDR2: MNHEY, SMNVEV (reference sequence).